This entry lists 17 T cell receptor beta chains sequenced from one sample in a study of beta chain features in type 1 diabetes. The antigens of these receptors remain unknown. Study findings and constraints: Shortening of TCRB CDR3s, moderate but significant, appeared in all four CD4+ subsets of Type 1 diabetes patients.

The sequenced template was cDNA made from the entire isolated RNA. Sequencing was performed with immunoSEQ multiplex PCR; in TCRdb, only in-frame clones are kept and a portion is missing. The table records about 240,000 clones, 14% of them present only once. Sequenced material: naive CD4+ T cells from blood. Receptor source: a young man with type 1 diabetes.

CDR3 coding DNA: TGTGCCAGCAGTTACACAGGGTCTAACTATGGCTACACCTTC. As protein: CASSYTGSNYGYTF. This chain links TRBV6-6 with TRBJ1-2, with D perhaps TRBD1 (6 bases). V lost 2 bases, J lost 0 bases, and 7 bases lay in between. Germline assignment: CDR1 MNHNY and CDR2 SVGAGI (reference sequence). The CDR3 runs 14 residues.

This chain links TRBV4-2 with TRBJ2-5; the D gene is possibly TRBD2 (5 bases). The CDR3 length is 16 residues. The germline CDR1 and CDR2 sequences are LGHNA and YNFKEQ. Trimming took off 0 bases at V and 5 bases at J, with 16 bases between the two ends. The CDR3 DNA follows: TGTGCCAGCAGCCAAGAGGGAACTAAACCGGGGGAGACCCAGTACTTC. Protein product: CASSQEGTKPGETQYF.

The chain couples TRBV2 to TRBJ1-1, with D tentatively TRBD1 (5 bases). CDR1 and CDR2 (germline): SNHLY, FYNNEI. The germline V and J ends were trimmed by 6 bases and 4 bases, with 15 bases remaining between them. CDR3 length: 14 amino acids. The CDR3 region has the DNA TGTGCCAGCAGCCCAGGGCGGCCGAGCACTGAAGCTTTCTTT. Protein sequence: CASSPGRPSTEAFF.

This chain uses TRBV9 with TRBJ2-7, with 10 positions matching TRBD2. CDR3 length equals 14 residues. Losses at the gene ends were 4 bases for V and 7 bases for J; bases not matched to a gene: 8. Germline values: CDR1 SGDLS, CDR2 YYNGEE. The CDR3 region is CASSTSGTSAEQYF. Written as DNA, the CDR3 is TGTGCCAGCAGCACCTCCGGGACTAGCGCGGAGCAGTACTTC.

This sequence joins TRBV5-1 and TRBJ2-7; D is ambiguous. Per germline, CDR1 SGHRS and CDR2 YFSETQ. The CDR3 extends over 13 amino acids. Trimming took off 1 base at V and 0 bases at J, with 5 bases between the two ends. The CDR3 DNA reads TGCGCCAGCAGCTTGATCAGCTCCTACGAGCAGTACTTC. Translated, it gives CASSLISSYEQYF.

This clone was seen only a few times. The rearrangement uses TRBV6-1 and TRBJ1-2; no definite D call. Germline CDR1 and CDR2: MNHNS and SASEGT. Trimming cost V 6 bases and J 2 bases, with 10 bases left between them. The CDR3 sequence is 13 residues long. Here the CDR3 reads CASSFTENYGYTF. CDR3 nucleotide sequence: TGTGCCAGCAGCTTTACAGAAAACTATGGCTACACCTTC.

The chain recombines TRBV6-5 with TRBJ2-7, with TRBD1 matching 7 bases. The V gene end was trimmed by 5 bases and the J gene end by 5 bases; junction bases not matched to a gene: 9. Germline V lookup: CDR1 MNHEY, CDR2 SVGAGI. There are 14 residues in the CDR3. The DNA for the CDR3 is TGTGCCAGCAGTAGGAGACCGGACAGGAACGAGCAGTACTTC. The encoded protein is CASSRRPDRNEQYF.

This clone was observed a handful of times. The V call is TRBV11-2, the J call TRBJ1-1, with D possibly TRBD1 on 6 matching bases. The V gene lost 5 bases and the J gene lost 1 base, with 11 bases spanning the gap. Germline V gene lookup returns CDR1 SGHAT and CDR2 FQNNGV. The CDR3 length is 14 residues. For the CDR3, the DNA is TGTGCCAGCAGCCAAAGACAGGAGAACACTGAAGCTTTCTTT. This sequence encodes CASSQRQENTEAFF.

This clone was counted a few times. CDR3 sequence reads: CASSLFFSGANVLTF. CDR3 nucleotides: TGCGCCAGCAGCTTGTTCTTCTCTGGGGCCAACGTCCTGACTTTC. This rearrangement joins TRBV5-1 to TRBJ2-6; D gene unclear. The CDR3 length is 15 residues. Germline CDR1 SGHRS, CDR2 YFSETQ. V was clipped by 1 base and J by 0 bases, with 5 bases between them.

V and J are TRBV5-1 and TRBJ2-1; 8 bases line up with TRBD2. Trimming removed 0 bases from V and 6 bases from J; junction bases left unmatched: 8. The germline gives CDR1 SGHRS, CDR2 YFSETQ. The CDR3 has 16 residues. This CDR3 is CASSLVGRALINEQFF. The CDR3 coding sequence is TGCGCCAGCAGCTTGGTCGGGAGGGCCTTGATCAATGAGCAGTTCTTC.

V usage is TRBV2 and J usage is TRBJ1-1; 10 bases align to TRBD1. This CDR3 region has 14 residues. V was pared by 5 bases and J by 6 bases, with 6 bases of the junction left unmatched. CDR1 and CDR2 (germline): SNHLY, FYNNEI. The CDR3, as DNA: TGTGCCAGCAGTCGGGACAGGGGAAACGCTGAAGCTTTCTTT. This gives the protein CASSRDRGNAEAFF.

Of note for this clone: One junction end disagrees with the germline gene, perhaps due to a read error. This chain connects TRBV7-7 to TRBJ2-5; D is uncertain. CDR3 length: 13 residues. The germline V gene has CDR1 SSHAT and CDR2 FNYEAQ (reference sequence). The DNA of the CDR3 is TGTGCTAGCAGCTCCGGCCGGGAAGAGACCCAGTACTTC. Its translation is CASSSGREETQYF.

This clone was detected only a few times. J is TRBJ2-3 and V is TRBV18; no reliable D call. Per germline, CDR1 KGHSH and CDR2 LQKENI. CDR3 length: 15 residues. The V end lost 4 bases, the J end lost 1 base, and 12 bases lay between the germline ends. CDR3 sequence (DNA): TGTGCCAGCTCACGATCGTCACCAGGCACAGATACGCAGTATTTT. Translated: CASSRSSPGTDTQYF.

In this sample, this clone turned up a few times. J is TRBJ1-5 and V is TRBV18; TRBD1 matches 9 bases. Germline CDR1 reads KGHSH; CDR2 reads LQKENI. Trimming removed 3 bases from V and 7 bases from J; junction bases left unmatched: 4. This CDR3 contains 14 residues. The CDR3 nucleotides are TGTGCCAGCTCACCCGGGACAGGGAGGCAGCCCCAGCATTTT. Protein sequence: CASSPGTGRQPQHF.

The chain uses TRBV25-1 and TRBJ2-3; a possible D gene is TRBD2 (6 bases). The germline V gene has CDR1 MGHDK and CDR2 SYGVNS. Trimming removed 4 bases from V and 4 bases from J, with 9 bases in between. This CDR3 has 13 amino acids. The CDR3 DNA follows: TGTGCCAGCAGTGTTTCGGGAGCAGATACGCAGTATTTT. This encodes CASSVSGADTQYF.

The table lists this clone with a few counts. J is TRBJ2-1 and V is TRBV2, with D possibly TRBD1 on 5 matching bases. The germline V gene has CDR1 SNHLY and CDR2 FYNNEI. V lost 5 bases, J lost 5 bases, and 10 bases lay in between. The CDR3 contains 13 residues. The CDR3 region is CASSRTLDNEQFF. The CDR3, as DNA: TGTGCCAGCAGTCGGACACTCGACAATGAGCAGTTCTTC.

This clone occurred a few times. This chain links TRBV19 with TRBJ1-6; D is ambiguous. V was cut by 3 bases and J by 12 bases, with 12 bases left in between. Germline V gene lookup returns CDR1 LNHDA and CDR2 SQIVND (reference sequence). The CDR3 contains 13 residues. CDR3 DNA sequence: TGTGCCAGTAGTATCCCCGGGTATGAACCCCTCCACTTT. This codes for CASSIPGYEPLHF.